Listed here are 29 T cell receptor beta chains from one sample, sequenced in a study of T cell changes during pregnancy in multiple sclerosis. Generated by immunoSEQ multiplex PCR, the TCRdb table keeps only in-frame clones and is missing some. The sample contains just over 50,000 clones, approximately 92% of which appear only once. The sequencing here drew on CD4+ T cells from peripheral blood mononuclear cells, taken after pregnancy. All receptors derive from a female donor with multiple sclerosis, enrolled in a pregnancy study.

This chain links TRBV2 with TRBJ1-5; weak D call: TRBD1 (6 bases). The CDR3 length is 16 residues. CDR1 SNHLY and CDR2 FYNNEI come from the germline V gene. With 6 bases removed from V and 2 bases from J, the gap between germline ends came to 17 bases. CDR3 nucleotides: TGTGCCAGCAGATTTTGGGGGGGGGCAGGCAATCAGCCCCAGCATTTT. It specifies CASRFWGGAGNQPQHF.

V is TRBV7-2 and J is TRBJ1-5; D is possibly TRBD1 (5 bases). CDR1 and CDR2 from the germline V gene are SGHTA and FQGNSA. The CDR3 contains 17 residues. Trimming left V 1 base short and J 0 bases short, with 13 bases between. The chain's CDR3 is CASSLEGNTVSNQPQHF. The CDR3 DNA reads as TGTGCCAGCAGCTTAGAGGGGAACACAGTTAGCAATCAGCCCCAGCATTTT. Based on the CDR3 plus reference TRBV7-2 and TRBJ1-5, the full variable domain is GAGVSQSPSNKVTEKGKDVELRCDPISGHTALYWYRQSLGQGLEFLIYFQGNSAPDKSGLPSDRFSAERTGGSVSTLTIQRTQQEDSAVYLCASSLEGNTVSNQPQHFGDGTRLSIL.

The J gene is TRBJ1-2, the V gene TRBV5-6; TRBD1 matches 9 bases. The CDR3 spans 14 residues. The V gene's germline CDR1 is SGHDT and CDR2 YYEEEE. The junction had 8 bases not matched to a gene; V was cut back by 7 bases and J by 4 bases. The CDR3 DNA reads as TGTGCCAGCCACAGACAGGGGGGGAGCTATGGCTACACCTTC. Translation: CASHRQGGSYGYTF.

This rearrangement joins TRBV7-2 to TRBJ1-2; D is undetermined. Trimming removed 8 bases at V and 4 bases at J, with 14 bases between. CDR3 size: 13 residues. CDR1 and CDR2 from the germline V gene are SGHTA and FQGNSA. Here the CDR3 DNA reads TGTGCCAGCGACTTGGTTATGAGCTATGGCTACACCTTC. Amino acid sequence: CASDLVMSYGYTF.

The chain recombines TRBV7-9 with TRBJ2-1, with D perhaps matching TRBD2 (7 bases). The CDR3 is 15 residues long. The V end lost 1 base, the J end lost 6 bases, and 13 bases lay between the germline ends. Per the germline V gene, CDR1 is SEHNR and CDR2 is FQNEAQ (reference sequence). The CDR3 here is CASSLEQGGTNEQFF. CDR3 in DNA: TGTGCCAGCAGCTTAGAACAGGGAGGGACCAATGAGCAGTTCTTC.

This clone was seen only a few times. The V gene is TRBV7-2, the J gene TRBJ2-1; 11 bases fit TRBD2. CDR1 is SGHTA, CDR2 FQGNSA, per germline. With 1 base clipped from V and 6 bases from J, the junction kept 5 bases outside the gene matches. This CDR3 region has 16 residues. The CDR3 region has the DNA TGTGCCAGCAGCTTAGAACTAGCGGGAGTCGGCAATGAGCAGTTCTTC. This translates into CASSLELAGVGNEQFF.

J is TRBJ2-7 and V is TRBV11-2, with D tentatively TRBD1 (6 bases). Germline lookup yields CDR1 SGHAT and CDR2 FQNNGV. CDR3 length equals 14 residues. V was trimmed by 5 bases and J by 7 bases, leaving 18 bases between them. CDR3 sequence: CASSISSGEGEQYF. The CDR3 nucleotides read TGTGCCAGCAGCATCAGCTCAGGGGAAGGGGAGCAGTACTTC.

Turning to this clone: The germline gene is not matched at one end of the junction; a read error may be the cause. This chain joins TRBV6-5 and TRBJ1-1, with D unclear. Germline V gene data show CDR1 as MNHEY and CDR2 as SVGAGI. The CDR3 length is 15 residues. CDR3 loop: CASSYSSGVKTEAFF. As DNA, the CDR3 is TGTGCCAGCAGTTACTCGTCCGGGGTGAAGACTGAAGCTTTCTTT.

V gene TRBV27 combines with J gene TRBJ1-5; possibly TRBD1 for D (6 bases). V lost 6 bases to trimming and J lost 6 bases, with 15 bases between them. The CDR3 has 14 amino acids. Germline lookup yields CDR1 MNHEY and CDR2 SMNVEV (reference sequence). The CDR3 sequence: CASSLQGNSQPQHF. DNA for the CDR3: TGTGCCAGCAGCCTGCAGGGGAATAGTCAGCCCCAGCATTTT.

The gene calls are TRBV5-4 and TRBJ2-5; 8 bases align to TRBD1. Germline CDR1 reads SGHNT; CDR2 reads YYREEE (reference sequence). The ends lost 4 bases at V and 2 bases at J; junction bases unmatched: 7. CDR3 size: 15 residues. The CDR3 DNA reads TGTGCCAGCAGCCTAACCGGGACAGGTCAAGAGACCCAGTACTTC. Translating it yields CASSLTGTGQETQYF.

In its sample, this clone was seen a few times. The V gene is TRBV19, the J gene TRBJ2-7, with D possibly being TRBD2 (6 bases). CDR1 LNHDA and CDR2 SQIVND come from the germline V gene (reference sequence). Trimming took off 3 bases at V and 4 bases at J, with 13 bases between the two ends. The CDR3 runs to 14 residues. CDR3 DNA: TGTGCCAGTAGTATGGGCGGGACTCAGTACGAGCAGTACTTC. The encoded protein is CASSMGGTQYEQYF.

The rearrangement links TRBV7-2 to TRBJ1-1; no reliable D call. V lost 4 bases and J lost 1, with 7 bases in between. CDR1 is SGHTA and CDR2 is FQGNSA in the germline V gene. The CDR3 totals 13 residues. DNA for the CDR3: TGTGCCAGCAGCTCGTACGGGAACACTGAAGCTTTCTTT. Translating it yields CASSSYGNTEAFF. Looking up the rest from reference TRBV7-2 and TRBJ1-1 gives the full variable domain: GAGVSQSPSNKVTEKGKDVELRCDPISGHTALYWYRQSLGQGLEFLIYFQGNSAPDKSGLPSDRFSAERTGGSVSTLTIQRTQQEDSAVYLCASSSYGNTEAFFGQGTRLTVV.

This CDR3 is CASRDTGTGSYEQYF. The CDR3 DNA sequence: TGTGCCAGCAGAGATACCGGGACAGGCTCCTACGAGCAGTACTTC. This chain uses TRBV28 with TRBJ2-7, with 8 positions matching TRBD1. CDR1 MDHEN and CDR2 SYDVKM come from the germline V gene. Unmatched junction bases numbered 7, after V lost 6 bases and J lost 0 bases. This CDR3 contains 15 residues.

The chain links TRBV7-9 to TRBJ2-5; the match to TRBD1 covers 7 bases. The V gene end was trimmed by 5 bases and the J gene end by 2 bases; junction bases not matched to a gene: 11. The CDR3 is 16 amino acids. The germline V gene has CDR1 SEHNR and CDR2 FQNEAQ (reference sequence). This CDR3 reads CASSPTLQGQQETQYF. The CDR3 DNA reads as TGTGCCAGCAGCCCGACGTTACAGGGGCAGCAAGAGACCCAGTACTTC.

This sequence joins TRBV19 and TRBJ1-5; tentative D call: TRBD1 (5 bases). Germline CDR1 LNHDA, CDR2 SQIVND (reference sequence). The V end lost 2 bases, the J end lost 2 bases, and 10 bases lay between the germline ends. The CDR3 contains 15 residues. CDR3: CASSISREGNQPQHF. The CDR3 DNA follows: TGTGCCAGTAGTATAAGCAGGGAGGGCAATCAGCCCCAGCATTTT.

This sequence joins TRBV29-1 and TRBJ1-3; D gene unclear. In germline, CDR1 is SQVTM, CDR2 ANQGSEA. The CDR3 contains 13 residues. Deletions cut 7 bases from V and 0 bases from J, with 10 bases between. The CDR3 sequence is CSGSTSSGNTIYF. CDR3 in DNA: TGCAGCGGGTCCACGAGCTCTGGAAACACCATATATTTT.

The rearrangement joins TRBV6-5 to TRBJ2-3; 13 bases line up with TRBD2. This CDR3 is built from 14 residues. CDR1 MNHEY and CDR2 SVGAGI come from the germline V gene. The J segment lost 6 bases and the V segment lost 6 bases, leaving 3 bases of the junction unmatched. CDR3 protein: CASRGLAGEDTQYF. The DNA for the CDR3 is TGTGCCAGCAGAGGACTAGCGGGAGAGGATACGCAGTATTTT.

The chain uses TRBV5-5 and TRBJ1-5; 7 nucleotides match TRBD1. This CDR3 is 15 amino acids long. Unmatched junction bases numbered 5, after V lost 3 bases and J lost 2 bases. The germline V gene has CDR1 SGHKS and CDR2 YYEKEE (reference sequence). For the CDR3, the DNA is TGTGCCAGCAGCTCAACTGGGACAGGCAATCAGCCCCAGCATTTT. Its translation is CASSSTGTGNQPQHF.

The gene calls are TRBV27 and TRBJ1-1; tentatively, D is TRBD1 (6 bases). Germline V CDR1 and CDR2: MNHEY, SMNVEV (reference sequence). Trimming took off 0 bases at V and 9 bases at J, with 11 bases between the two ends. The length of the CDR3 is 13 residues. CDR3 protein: CASSLSIRGKAFF. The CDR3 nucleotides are TGTGCCAGCAGTTTATCGATAAGGGGGAAAGCTTTCTTT.

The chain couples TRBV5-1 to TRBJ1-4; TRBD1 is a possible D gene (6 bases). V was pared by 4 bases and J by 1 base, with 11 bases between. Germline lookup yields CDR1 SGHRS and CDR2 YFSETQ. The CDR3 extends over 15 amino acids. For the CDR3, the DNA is TGCGCCAGCAGCCGGATAGGGGGAACTAATGAAAAACTGTTTTTT. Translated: CASSRIGGTNEKLFF.

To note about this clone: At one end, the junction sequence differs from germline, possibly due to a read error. For the CDR3, the DNA is TGTGCTAGCAGCCCGACAGGGCTAAGAGAGACCCAGTACTTC. Protein: CASSPTGLRETQYF. The rearrangement uses TRBV7-7 and TRBJ2-5; 7 bases are shared with TRBD1. The CDR3 sequence is 14 residues long. The germline V gene encodes CDR1 SSHAT and CDR2 FNYEAQ (reference sequence).

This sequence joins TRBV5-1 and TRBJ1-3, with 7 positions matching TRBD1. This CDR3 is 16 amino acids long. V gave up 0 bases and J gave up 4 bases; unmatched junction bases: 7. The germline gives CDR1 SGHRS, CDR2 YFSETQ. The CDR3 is CASSLAGTALGNTIYF. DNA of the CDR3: TGCGCCAGCAGCTTGGCCGGGACAGCCCTCGGAAACACCATATATTTT.

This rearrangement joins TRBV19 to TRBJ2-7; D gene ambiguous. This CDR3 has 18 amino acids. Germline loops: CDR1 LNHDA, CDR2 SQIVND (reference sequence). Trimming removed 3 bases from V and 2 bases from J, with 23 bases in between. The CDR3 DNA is TGTGCCAGTAGTATGCGACCACCCGCGGTGAATCCTACCTACGAGCAGTACTTC. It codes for CASSMRPPAVNPTYEQYF.

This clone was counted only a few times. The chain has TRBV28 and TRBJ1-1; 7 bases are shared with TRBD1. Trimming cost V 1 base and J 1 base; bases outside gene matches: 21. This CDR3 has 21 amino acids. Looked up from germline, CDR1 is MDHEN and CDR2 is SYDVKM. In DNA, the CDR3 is TGTGCCAGCAGTTTATTCGAGCTCGAGGGGACAGCCAACCCAAAGAACACTGAAGCTTTCTTT. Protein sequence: CASSLFELEGTANPKNTEAFF. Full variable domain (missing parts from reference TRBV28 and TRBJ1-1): DVKVTQSSRYLVKRTGEKVFLECVQDMDHENMFWYRQDPGLGLRLIYFSYDVKMKEKGDIPEGYSVSREKKERFSLILESASTNQTSMYLCASSLFELEGTANPKNTEAFFGQGTRLTVV.

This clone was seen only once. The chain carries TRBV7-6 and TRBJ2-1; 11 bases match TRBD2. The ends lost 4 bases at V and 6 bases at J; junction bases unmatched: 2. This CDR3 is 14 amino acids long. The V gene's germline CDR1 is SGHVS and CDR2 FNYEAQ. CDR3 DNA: TGTGCCAGCAGCTGGGGACTAGCGGCCAATGAGCAGTTCTTC. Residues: CASSWGLAANEQFF.

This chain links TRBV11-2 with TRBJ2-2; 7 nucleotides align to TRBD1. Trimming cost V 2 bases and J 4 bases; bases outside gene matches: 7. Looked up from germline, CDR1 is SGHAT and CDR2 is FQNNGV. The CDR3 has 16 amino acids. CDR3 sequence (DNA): TGTGCCAGCAGCTTATTCTGGGACAGAAGCACCGGGGAGCTGTTTTTT. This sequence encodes CASSLFWDRSTGELFF.

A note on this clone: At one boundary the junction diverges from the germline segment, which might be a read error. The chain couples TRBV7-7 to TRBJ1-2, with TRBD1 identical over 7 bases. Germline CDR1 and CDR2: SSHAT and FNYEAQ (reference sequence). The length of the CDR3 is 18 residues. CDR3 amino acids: CASSLRPQGGTVYNGYTF. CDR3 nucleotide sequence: TGTGCTAGCAGCTTACGTCCCCAAGGCGGGACAGTGTACAATGGCTACACCTTC.

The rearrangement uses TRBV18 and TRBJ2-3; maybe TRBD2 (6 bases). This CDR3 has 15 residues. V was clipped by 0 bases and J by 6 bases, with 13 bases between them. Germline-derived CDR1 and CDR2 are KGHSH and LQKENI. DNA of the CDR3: TGTGCCAGCTCACCACCCGGGACTCAGAGGGATACGCAGTATTTT. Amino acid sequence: CASSPPGTQRDTQYF.

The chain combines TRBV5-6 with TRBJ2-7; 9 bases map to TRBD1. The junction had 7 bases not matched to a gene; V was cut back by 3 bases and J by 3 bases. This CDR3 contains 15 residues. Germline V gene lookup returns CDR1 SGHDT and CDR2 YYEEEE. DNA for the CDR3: TGTGCCAGCAGCTCATTGGGGACAGGGAGCTACGAGCAGTACTTC. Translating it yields CASSSLGTGSYEQYF.